This TCR beta chain was documented in a study of cytomegalovirus exposure and HLA in healthy donors. Study at large: Among the roughly 400 genotyped donors, 70% to 85% were placed in the Caucasian-associated ancestry cluster.

Study outcomes and limitations: It was reported in a later analysis that an Asian-associated ancestry cluster showed fewer N-insertions than the roughly 620-donor mean. While the bulk of TCR sequences proved rare, some public TCRs turned up in many donors. TCR beta chain V- and J-gene trimming was linked, in a later analysis, to a missense variant in DCLRE1C.

As to this clone: The antigen is undetermined.

PCR amplification relied on 60 Vbeta primers (plus 13 Jbeta primers). Only in-frame clones appear in the TCRdb table, and some are missing; sequencing was by immunoSEQ multiplex PCR. The sample holds about 130,000 clones, around 10% seen once. The source is a man aged 50 or older in good health and CMV-seronegative. The sequencing input was PBMCs.

In DNA form, the CDR3 reads TGTGCCAGCAGCCCGCTTTTGAGACAGGGGGCTTACGAGCAGTACTTC. Translation: CASSPLLRQGAYEQYF. This sequence joins TRBV11-2 and TRBJ2-5; 10 bases line up with TRBD1. The J call may be incorrect, as the DNA end agrees better with TRBJ2-7. This CDR3 contains 16 residues. Germline values: CDR1 SGHAT, CDR2 FQNNGV.